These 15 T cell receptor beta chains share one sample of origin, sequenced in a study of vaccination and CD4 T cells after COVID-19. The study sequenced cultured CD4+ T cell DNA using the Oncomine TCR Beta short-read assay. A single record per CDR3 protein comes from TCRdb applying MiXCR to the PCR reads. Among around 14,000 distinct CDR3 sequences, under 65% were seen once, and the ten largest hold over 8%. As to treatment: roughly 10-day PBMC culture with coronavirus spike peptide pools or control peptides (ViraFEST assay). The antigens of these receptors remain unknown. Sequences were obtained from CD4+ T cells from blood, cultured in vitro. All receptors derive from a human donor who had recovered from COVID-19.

In nucleotides, the CDR3 is TGTGCCAGCAGTTTTTCGGGTGGGCTAACGTCCCAGCATTTT. It translates to CASSFSGGLTSQHF. The chain couples TRBV12-3 or TRBV12-4 to TRBJ1-5; no reliable D call. The ends were cut back, 3 bases at V and 11 bases at J, with 17 bases in the middle. This CDR3 has 14 residues.

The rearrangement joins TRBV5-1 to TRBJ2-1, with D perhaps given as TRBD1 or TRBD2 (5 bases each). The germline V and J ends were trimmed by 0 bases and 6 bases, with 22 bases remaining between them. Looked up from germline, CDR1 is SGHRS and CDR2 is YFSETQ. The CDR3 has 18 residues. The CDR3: CASSLGLIPGLGSNEQFF. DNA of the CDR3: TGCGCCAGCAGCTTGGGGTTAATACCGGGGCTAGGTTCCAATGAGCAGTTCTTC.

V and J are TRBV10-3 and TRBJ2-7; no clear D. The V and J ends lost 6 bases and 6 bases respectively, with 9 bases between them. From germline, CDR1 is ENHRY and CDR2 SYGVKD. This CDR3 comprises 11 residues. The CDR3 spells CAIRRNTEQYF. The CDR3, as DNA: TGTGCCATCAGGAGAAATACCGAGCAGTACTTC.

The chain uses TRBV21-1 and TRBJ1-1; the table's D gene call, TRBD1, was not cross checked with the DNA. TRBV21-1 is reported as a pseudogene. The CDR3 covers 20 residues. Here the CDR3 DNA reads TGTGCCAGCAGCCTTCCCGGGACAGGCTGCCCTACCCTAATGAACACTGAAGCTTTCTTT. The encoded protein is CASSLPGTGCPTLMNTEAFF.

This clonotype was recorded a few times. CDR3 region: CASRLRIWGNGYTF. The CDR3 region has the DNA TGTGCAAGTCGCTTACGAATTTGGGGTAATGGCTACACCTTC. This chain links TRBV12-2 with TRBJ1-2. TRBV12-2 is a documented pseudogene. The length of the CDR3 is 14 residues.

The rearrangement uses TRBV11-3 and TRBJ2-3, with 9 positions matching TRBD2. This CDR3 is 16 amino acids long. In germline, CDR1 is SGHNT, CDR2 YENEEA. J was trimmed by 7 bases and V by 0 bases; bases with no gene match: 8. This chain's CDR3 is CASSLERGGGEYTQYF. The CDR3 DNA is TGTGCCAGCAGCTTAGAGCGGGGGGGCGGGGAGTATACGCAGTATTTT.

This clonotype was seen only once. Here the CDR3 DNA reads TGTGCCAGCAACCCCCTCGGAAACGAGCAGTACTTC. Its protein is CASNPLGNEQYF. The chain is built from TRBV28 and TRBJ2-7; the D is unclear. This CDR3 is built from 12 residues. Looked up from germline, CDR1 is MDHEN and CDR2 is SYDVKM. V gave up 7 bases and J gave up 5 bases, with 12 bases separating them. The full variable domain, in which reference TRBV28 and TRBJ2-7 provide the parts outside the CDR3, is DVKVTQSSRYLVKRTGEKVFLECVQDMDHENMFWYRQDPGLGLRLIYFSYDVKMKEKGDIPEGYSVSREKKERFSLILESASTNQTSMYLCASNPLGNEQYFGPGTRLTVT.

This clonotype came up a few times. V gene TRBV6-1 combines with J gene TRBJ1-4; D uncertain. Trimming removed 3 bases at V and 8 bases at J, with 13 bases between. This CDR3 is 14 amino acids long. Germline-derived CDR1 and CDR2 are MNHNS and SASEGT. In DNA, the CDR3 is TGTGCCAGCAGTGAGGGAGGGCTAGGAGAAAAACTGTTTTTT. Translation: CASSEGGLGEKLFF.

The CDR3 sequence: CASSNRGQTEAFF. CDR3 coding DNA: TGTGCCAGTAGTAACAGGGGGCAAACTGAAGCTTTCTTT. V and J are TRBV19 and TRBJ1-1; 9 nucleotides align to TRBD1. V lost 4 bases to trimming and J lost 5 bases; unmatched junction nucleotides: 2. The CDR3 is 13 amino acids. From germline, CDR1 is LNHDA and CDR2 SQIVND (reference sequence).

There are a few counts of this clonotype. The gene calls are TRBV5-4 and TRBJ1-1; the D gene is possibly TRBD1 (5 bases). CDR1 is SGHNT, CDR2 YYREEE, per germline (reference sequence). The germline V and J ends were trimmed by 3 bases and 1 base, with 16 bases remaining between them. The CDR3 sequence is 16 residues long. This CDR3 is CASSWGGVATNTEAFF. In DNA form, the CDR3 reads TGTGCCAGCAGCTGGGGCGGGGTCGCAACGAACACTGAAGCTTTCTTT.

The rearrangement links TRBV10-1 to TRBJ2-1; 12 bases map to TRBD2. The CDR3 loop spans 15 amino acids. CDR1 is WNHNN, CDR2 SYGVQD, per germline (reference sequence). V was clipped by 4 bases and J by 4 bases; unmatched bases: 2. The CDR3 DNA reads TGCGCCAGCAGTGCTAGCGGGAGGGGATACAATGAGCAGTTCTTC. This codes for CASSASGRGYNEQFF.

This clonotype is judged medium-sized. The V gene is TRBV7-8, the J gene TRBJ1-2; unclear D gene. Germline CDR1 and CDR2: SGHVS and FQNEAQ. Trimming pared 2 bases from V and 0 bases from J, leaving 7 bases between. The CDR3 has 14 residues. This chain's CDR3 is CASSLLSANYGYTF. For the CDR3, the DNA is TGTGCCAGCAGCTTACTGTCGGCTAACTATGGCTACACCTTC.

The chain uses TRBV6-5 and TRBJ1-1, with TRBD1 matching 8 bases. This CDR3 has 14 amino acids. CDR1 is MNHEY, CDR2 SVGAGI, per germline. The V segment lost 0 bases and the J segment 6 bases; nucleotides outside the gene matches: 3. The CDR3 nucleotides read TGTGCCAGCAGTTACTCGGACAGGGTGGCTGAAGCTTTCTTT. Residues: CASSYSDRVAEAFF.

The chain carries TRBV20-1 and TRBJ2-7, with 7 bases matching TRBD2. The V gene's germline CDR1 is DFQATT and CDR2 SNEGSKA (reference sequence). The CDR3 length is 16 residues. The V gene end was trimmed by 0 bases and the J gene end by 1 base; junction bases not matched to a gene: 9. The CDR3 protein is CSAREAVASGSYEQYF. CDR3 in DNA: TGCAGTGCTAGAGAGGCGGTGGCTAGCGGTTCCTACGAGCAGTACTTC.

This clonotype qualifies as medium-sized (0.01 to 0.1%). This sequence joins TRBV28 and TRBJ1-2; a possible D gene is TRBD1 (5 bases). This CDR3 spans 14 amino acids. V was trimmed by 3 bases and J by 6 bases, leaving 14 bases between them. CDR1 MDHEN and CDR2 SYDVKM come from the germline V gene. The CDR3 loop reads CASSLRQGWDGYTF. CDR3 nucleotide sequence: TGTGCCAGCAGTTTGAGGCAGGGTTGGGATGGCTACACCTTC.